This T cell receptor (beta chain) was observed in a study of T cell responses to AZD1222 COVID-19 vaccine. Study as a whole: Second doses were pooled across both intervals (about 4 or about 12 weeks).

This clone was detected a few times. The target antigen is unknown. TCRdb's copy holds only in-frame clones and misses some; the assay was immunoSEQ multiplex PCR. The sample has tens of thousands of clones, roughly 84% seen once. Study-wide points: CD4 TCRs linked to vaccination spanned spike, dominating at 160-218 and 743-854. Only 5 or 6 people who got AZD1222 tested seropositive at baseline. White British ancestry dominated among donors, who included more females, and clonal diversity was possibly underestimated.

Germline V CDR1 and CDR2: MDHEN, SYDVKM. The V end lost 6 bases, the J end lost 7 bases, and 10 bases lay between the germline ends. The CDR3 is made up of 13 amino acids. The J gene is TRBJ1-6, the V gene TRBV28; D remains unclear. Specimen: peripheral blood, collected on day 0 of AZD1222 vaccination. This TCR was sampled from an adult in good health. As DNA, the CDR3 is TGTGCCAGCAGACCACCAGGCAATTCACCCCTCCACTTT. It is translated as CASRPPGNSPLHF.